Below, one TCR beta chain is given with its context. The sample is drawn from a study of T cell changes during pregnancy in multiple sclerosis. Here immunoSEQ multiplex PCR was the method, and the copy in TCRdb shows in-frame clones only, minus some. The table lists about 49,000 clones, 90% of them singletons, with under 6.5% in the top ten. Sample: peripheral blood, taken after pregnancy. This sequence was found in a female donor in good health, enrolled as a control in a pregnancy study.

The CDR3 here is CASSLSGEGYNEQFF. Here the CDR3 DNA reads TGCGCCAGCAGCCTGTCAGGGGAGGGTTACAATGAGCAGTTCTTC. This chain connects TRBV4-1 to TRBJ2-1, with D possibly being TRBD2 (7 bases). CDR3 length equals 15 residues. V was clipped by 4 bases and J by 4 bases, with 14 bases between them. Germline values: CDR1 MGHRA, CDR2 YSYEKL.